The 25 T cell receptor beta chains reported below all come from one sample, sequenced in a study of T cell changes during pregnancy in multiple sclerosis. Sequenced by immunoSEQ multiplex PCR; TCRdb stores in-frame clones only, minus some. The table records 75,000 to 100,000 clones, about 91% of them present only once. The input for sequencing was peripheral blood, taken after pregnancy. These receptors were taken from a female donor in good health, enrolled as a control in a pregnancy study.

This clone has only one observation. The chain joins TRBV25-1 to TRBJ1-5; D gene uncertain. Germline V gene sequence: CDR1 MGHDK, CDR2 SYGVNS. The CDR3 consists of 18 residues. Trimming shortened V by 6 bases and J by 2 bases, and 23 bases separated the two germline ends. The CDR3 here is CASSATPLSGPGNQPQHF. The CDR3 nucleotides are TGTGCCAGCAGCGCGACTCCCCTGTCGGGTCCGGGCAATCAGCCCCAGCATTTT.

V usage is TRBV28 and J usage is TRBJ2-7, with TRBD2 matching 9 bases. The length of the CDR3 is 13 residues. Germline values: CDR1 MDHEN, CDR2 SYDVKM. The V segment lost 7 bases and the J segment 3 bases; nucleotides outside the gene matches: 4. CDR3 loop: CASTRTSVYEQYF. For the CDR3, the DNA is TGTGCCAGCACTAGGACTAGCGTCTACGAGCAGTACTTC.

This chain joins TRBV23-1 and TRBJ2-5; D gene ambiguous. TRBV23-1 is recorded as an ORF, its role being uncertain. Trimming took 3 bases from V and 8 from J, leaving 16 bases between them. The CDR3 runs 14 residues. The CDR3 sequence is CASSHAFWRLTQYF. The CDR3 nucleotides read TGCGCCAGCAGTCATGCATTCTGGCGGCTTACCCAGTACTTC.

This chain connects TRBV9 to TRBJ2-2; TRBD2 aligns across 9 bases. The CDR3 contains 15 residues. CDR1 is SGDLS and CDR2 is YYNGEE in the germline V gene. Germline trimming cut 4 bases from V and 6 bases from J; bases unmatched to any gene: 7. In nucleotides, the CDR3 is TGTGCCAGCAGCCGTAGCGGGAGTAGTCCCGGGGAGCTGTTTTTT. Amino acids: CASSRSGSSPGELFF. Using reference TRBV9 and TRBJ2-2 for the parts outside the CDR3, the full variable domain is DSGVTQTPKHLITATGQRVTLRCSPRSGDLSVYWYQQSLDQGLQFLIQYYNGEERAKGNILERFSAQQFPDLHSELNLSSLELGDSALYFCASSRSGSSPGELFFGEGSRLTVL.

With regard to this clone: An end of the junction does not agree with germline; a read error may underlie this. The CDR3 DNA reads TGTGCCATCAGTGAGTCAGATCCCAGGTTCCAGGTCTTT. This codes for CAISESDPRFQVF. The chain uses TRBV10-3 and TRBJ1-1; D not certain. Germline V gene data show CDR1 as ENHRY and CDR2 as SYGVKD. The CDR3 has 13 residues.

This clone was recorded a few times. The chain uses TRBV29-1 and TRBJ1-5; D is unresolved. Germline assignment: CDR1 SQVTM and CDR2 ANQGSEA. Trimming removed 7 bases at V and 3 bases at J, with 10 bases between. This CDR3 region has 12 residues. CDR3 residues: CSARDYNQPQHF. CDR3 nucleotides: TGCAGCGCCCGGGATTACAATCAGCCCCAGCATTTT.

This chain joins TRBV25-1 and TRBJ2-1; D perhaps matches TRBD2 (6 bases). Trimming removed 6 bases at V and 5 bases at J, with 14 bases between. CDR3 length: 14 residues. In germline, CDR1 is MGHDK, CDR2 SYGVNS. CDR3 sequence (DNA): TGTGCCAGCAGGGTGTGGGGAGGAAACAATGAGCAGTTCTTC. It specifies CASRVWGGNNEQFF.

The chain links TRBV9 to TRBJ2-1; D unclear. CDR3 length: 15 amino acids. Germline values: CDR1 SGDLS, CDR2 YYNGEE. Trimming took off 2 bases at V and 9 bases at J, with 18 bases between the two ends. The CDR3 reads CASSVWAAYNGEQFF. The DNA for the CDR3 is TGTGCCAGCAGCGTCTGGGCAGCTTACAATGGTGAGCAGTTCTTC. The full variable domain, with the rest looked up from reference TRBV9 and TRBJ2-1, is DSGVTQTPKHLITATGQRVTLRCSPRSGDLSVYWYQQSLDQGLQFLIQYYNGEERAKGNILERFSAQQFPDLHSELNLSSLELGDSALYFCASSVWAAYNGEQFFGPGTRLTVL.

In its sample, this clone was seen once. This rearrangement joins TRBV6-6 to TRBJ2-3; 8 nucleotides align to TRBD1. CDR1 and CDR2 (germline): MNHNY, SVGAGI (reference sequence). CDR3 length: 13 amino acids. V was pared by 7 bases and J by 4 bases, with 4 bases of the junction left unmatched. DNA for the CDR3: TGTGCCAGCACCCTGACAGGGGCAGATACGCAGTATTTT. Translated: CASTLTGADTQYF.

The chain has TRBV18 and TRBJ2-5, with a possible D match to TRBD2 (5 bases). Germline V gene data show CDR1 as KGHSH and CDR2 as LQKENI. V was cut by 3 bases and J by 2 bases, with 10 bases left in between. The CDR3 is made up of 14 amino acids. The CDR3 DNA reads TGTGCCAGCTCACCCCTCCGGGGACAAGAGACCCAGTACTTC. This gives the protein CASSPLRGQETQYF.

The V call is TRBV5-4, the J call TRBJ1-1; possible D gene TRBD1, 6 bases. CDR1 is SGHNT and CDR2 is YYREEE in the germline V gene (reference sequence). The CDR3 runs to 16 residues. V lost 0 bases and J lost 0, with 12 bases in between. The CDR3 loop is CASSLATGIMNTEAFF. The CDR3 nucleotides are TGTGCCAGCAGCTTGGCGACAGGCATTATGAACACTGAAGCTTTCTTT.

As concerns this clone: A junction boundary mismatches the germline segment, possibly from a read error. CDR3 sequence: CASSSGLAGVWDTQYF. CDR3 coding DNA: TGTGCTAGCAGCTCCGGACTAGCGGGAGTATGGGATACGCAGTATTTT. The chain links TRBV7-7 to TRBJ2-3; 13 bases are shared with TRBD2. This CDR3 spans 16 amino acids. The germline CDR1 and CDR2 sequences are SSHAT and FNYEAQ (reference sequence).

The CDR3 is CASSARLAGDLGYEQYF. The CDR3 coding sequence is TGCGCCAGCAGCGCAAGACTAGCGGGAGATCTCGGCTACGAGCAGTACTTC. The chain carries TRBV4-1 and TRBJ2-7; 12 bases match TRBD2. The CDR3 runs to 17 residues. Germline CDR1 is MGHRA and CDR2 is YSYEKL. With 5 bases clipped from V and 3 bases from J, the junction kept 11 bases outside the gene matches.

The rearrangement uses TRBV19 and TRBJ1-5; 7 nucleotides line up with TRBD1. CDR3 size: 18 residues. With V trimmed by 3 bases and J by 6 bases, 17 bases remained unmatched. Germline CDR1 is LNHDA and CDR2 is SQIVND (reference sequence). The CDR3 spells CASSMIVGQEIRGQPQHF. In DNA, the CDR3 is TGTGCCAGTAGTATGATTGTCGGACAGGAAATACGGGGTCAGCCCCAGCATTTT.

The CDR3 region is CASSPLSQGVLGAEQYF. For the CDR3, the DNA is TGTGCCAGCTCACCACTATCCCAGGGGGTGCTGGGTGCAGAGCAGTACTTC. V is TRBV18 and J is TRBJ2-7; TRBD1 agrees at 7 bases. Losses at the gene ends were 1 base for V and 7 bases for J; bases not matched to a gene: 16. CDR3 length equals 17 residues. Germline V gives CDR1 KGHSH, CDR2 LQKENI.

The CDR3 spells CASSPTGAQETQYF. DNA for the CDR3: TGTGCCAGCTCACCAACAGGAGCCCAAGAGACCCAGTACTTC. This chain uses TRBV18 with TRBJ2-5, with D possibly being TRBD1 (5 bases). The germline gives CDR1 KGHSH, CDR2 LQKENI. This CDR3 comprises 14 residues. V gave up 2 bases and J gave up 1 base, with 8 bases separating them.

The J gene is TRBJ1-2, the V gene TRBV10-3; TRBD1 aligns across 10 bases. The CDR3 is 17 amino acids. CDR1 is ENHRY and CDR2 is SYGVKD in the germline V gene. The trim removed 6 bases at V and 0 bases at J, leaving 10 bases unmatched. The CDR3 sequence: CAIRVEDRGIANYGYTF. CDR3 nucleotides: TGTGCCATCAGGGTGGAGGACAGGGGGATAGCTAACTATGGCTACACCTTC.

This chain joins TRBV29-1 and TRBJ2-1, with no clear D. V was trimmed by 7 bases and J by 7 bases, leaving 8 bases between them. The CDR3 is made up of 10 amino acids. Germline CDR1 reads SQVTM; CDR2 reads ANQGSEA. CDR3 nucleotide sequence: TGCAGCGCTTTTTTGAATGAGCAGTTCTTC. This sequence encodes CSAFLNEQFF.

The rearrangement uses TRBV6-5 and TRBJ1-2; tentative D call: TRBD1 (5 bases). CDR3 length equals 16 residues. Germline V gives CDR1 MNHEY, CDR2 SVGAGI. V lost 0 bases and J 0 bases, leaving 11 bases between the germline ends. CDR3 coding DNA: TGTGCCAGCAGTTACTCGACGCAGGGTTCTAACTATGGCTACACCTTC. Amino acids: CASSYSTQGSNYGYTF.

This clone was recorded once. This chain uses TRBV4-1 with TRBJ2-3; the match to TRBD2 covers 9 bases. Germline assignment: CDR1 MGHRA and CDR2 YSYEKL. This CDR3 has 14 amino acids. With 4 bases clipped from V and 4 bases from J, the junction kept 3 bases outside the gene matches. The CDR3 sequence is CASSPSGDSDTQYF. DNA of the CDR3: TGCGCCAGCAGCCCTAGCGGGGACTCAGATACGCAGTATTTT.

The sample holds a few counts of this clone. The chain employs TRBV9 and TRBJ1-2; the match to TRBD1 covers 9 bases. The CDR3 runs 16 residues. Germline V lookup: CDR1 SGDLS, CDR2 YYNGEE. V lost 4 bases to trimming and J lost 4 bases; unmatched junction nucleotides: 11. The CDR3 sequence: CASSPPGTGLGYGYTF. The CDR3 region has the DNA TGTGCCAGCAGCCCACCCGGGACAGGGCTTGGCTATGGCTACACCTTC.

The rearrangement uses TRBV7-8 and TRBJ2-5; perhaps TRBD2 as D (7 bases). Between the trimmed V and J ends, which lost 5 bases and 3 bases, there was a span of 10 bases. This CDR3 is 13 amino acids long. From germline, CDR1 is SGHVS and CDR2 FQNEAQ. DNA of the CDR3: TGTGCCAGCAGCCGAGGGGGGGAAGAGACCCAGTACTTC. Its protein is CASSRGGEETQYF.

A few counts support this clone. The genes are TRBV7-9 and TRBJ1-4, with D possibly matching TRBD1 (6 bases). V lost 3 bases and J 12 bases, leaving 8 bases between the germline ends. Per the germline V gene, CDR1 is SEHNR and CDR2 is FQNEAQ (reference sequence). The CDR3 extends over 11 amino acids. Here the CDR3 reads CASSLQGQLFF. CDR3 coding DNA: TGTGCCAGCAGCTTGCAGGGGCAACTGTTTTTT.

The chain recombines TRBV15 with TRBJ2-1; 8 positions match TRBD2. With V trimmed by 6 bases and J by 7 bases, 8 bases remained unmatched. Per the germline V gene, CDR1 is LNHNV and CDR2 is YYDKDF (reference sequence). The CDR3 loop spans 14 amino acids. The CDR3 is CATRFRGGTNEQFF. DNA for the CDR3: TGTGCCACCAGGTTCCGGGGGGGGACGAATGAGCAGTTCTTC.

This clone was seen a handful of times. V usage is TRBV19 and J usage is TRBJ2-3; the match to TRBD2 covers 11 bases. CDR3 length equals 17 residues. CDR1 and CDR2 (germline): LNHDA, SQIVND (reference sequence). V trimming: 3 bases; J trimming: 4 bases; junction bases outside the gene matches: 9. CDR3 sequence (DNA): TGTGCCAGTAGTATTGGAGGGGCTAGCGGGGGGCCAGATACGCAGTATTTT. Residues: CASSIGGASGGPDTQYF.